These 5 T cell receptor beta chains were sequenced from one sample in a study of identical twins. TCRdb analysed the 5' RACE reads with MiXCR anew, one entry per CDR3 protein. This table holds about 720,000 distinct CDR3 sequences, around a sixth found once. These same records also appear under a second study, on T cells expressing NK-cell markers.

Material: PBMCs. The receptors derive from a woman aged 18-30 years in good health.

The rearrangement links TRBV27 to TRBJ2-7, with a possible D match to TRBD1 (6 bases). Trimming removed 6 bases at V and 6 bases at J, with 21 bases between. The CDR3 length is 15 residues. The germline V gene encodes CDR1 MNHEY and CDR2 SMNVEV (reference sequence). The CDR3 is CASSLALQGRGEQYF. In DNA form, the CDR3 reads TGTGCCAGCAGCCTCGCTTTACAGGGTCGAGGCGAGCAGTACTTC.

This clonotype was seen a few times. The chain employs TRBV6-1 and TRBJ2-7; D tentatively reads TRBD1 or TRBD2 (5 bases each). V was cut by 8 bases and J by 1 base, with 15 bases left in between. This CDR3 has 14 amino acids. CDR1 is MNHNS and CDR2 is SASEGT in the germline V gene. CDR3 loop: CASALLGESYEQYF. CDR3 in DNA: TGTGCCAGCGCCCTGCTGGGGGAGTCCTACGAGCAGTACTTC.

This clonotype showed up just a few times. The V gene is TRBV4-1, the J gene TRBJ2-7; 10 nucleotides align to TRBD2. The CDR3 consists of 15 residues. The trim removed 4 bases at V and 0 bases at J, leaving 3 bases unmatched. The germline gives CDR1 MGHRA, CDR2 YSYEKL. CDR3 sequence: CASSPGLAHSYEQYF. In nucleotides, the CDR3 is TGCGCCAGCAGCCCGGGACTAGCGCACTCCTACGAGCAGTACTTC.

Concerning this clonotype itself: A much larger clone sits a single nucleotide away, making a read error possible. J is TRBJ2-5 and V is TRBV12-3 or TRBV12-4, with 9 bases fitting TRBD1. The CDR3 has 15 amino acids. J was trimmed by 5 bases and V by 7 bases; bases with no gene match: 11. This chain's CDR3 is CASNPRNRGRETQYF. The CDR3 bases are TGTGCCAGCAATCCAAGAAACAGGGGGCGGGAGACCCAGTACTTC.

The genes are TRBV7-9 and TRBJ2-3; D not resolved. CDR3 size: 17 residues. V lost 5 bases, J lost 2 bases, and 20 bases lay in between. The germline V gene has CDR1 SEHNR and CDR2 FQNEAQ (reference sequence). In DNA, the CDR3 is TGTGCCAGCAGCGCCCCTCAAGGGCCAAAACTCACAGATACGCAGTATTTT. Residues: CASSAPQGPKLTDTQYF.